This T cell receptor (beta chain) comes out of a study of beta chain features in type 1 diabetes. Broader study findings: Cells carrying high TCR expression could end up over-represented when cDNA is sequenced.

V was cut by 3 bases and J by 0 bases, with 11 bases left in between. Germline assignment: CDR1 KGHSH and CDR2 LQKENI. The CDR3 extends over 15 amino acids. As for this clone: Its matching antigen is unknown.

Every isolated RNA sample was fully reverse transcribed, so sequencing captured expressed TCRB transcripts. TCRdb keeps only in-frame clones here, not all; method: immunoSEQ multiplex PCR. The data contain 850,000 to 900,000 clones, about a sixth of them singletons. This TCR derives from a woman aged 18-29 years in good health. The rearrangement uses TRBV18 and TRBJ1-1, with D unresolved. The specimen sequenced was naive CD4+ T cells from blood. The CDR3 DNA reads TGTGCCAGCTCACCCGACGTGGGGATGAACACTGAAGCTTTCTTT. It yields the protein CASSPDVGMNTEAFF.